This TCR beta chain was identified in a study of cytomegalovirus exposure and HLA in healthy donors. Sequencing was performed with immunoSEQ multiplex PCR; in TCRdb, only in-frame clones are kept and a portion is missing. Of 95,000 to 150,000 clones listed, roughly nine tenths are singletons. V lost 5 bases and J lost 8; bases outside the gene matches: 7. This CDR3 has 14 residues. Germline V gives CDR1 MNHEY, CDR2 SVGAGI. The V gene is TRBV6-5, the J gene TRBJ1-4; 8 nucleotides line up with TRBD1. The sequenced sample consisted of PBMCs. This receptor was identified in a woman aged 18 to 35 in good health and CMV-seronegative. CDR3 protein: CASSPGTGSEKLFF. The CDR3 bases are TGTGCCAGCAGTCCAGGGACAGGAAGCGAAAAACTGTTTTTT.